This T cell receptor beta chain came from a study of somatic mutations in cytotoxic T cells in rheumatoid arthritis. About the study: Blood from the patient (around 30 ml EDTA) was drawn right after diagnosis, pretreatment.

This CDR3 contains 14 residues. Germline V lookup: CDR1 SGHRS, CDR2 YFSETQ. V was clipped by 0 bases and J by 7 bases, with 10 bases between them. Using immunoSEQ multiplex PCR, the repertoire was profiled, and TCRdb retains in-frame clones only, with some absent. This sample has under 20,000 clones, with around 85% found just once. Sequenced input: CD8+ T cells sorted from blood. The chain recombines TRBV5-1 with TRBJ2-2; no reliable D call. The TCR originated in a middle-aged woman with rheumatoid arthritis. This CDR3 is CASSLALEVGELFF. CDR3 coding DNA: TGCGCCAGCAGCTTGGCTCTCGAGGTCGGGGAGCTGTTTTTT.